These 9 T cell receptor beta chains share one sample of origin, sequenced in a study of blood T cell repertoires in COVID-19 (dated by TCRdb to the early 2020s). Libraries were made using the immunoSEQ multiplex PCR assay. Entries here come from immuneACCESS through TCRdb and include only in-frame sequences with V and J called. Some clones fail to appear in such tables; in the studies checked, an unresolved V gene covers under half of the shortfall, and the cause of the remainder is unknown. This sample lists hundreds of thousands of clones; over 75% were detected once. Roughly 1.7% of the sample lies in the top ten. The sample was PBMCs or T cells enriched from blood (not recorded which). The receptors were gathered from a man aged 40-49 years who had recovered from COVID-19.

This chain links TRBV15 with TRBJ2-7, with 11 nucleotides matching TRBD2. Germline V gene data show CDR1 as LNHNV and CDR2 as YYDKDF (reference sequence). The junction had 7 bases not matched to a gene; V was cut back by 1 base and J by 5 bases. CDR3 length: 16 residues. CDR3 DNA: TGTGCCACCAGCAGAGGACTAGCGGGAAGCGGCCACGAGCAGTACTTC. This codes for CATSRGLAGSGHEQYF.

In nucleotides, the CDR3 is TGTGCCTGGAGGAAGGGGCTAGCGGGAGGATTGGGCGAGCAGTACTTC. Translating it yields CAWRKGLAGGLGEQYF. V is TRBV30 and J is TRBJ2-7; TRBD2 matches at 11 bases. Germline CDR1 GTSNPN, CDR2 SVGIG (reference sequence). This CDR3 is built from 16 residues. After removal of 3 bases from V and 6 bases from J, the junction contained 13 bases not matched to a gene.

The rearrangement uses TRBV7-9 and TRBJ2-1; perhaps TRBD2 as D (6 bases). In germline, CDR1 is SEHNR, CDR2 FQNEAQ (reference sequence). The ends were cut back, 5 bases at V and 3 bases at J, with 17 bases in the middle. The CDR3 is 16 residues long. CDR3 region: CASSPRGVGGYNEQFF. The CDR3 nucleotides read TGTGCCAGCAGCCCCCGAGGGGTGGGAGGCTACAATGAGCAGTTCTTC.

The chain recombines TRBV6-5 with TRBJ2-7, with a possible D match to TRBD2 (7 bases). Germline lookup yields CDR1 MNHEY and CDR2 SVGAGI. The CDR3 extends over 13 amino acids. V lost 2 bases to trimming and J lost 6 bases, with 11 bases between them. Written as DNA, the CDR3 is TGTGCCAGCAGTTACGGGGGGGCCGGCGAGCAGTACTTC. It is translated as CASSYGGAGEQYF.

The chain carries TRBV2 and TRBJ1-3; the D is unclear. This CDR3 comprises 13 residues. The V end lost 3 bases, the J end lost 0 bases, and 3 bases lay between the germline ends. Germline loops: CDR1 SNHLY, CDR2 FYNNEI. The CDR3, as DNA: TGTGCCAGCAGTGAGAGCTCTGGAAACACCATATATTTT. This codes for CASSESSGNTIYF.

This clone came up many times. In DNA, the CDR3 is TGTGCCAGCAGTCCTTCTAATTCGTACGAGCAGTACTTC. This gives the protein CASSPSNSYEQYF. V usage is TRBV12-3 or TRBV12-4 and J usage is TRBJ2-7; D call uncertain. V lost 5 bases to trimming and J lost 4 bases, with 12 bases between them. The CDR3 loop spans 13 amino acids.

This clone showed up just a few times. The chain recombines TRBV5-8 with TRBJ1-4; TRBD1 matches at 7 bases. The germline V gene encodes CDR1 SGHTS and CDR2 YDEGEE. This CDR3 spans 14 amino acids. J lost 5 bases, V lost 6 bases, and 7 bases had no gene match. This CDR3 reads CASTRQGANEKLFF. DNA of the CDR3: TGTGCCAGCACCCGACAGGGAGCAAATGAAAAACTGTTTTTT.

This clone was counted a few times. The chain is built from TRBV27 and TRBJ1-1, with a possible D match to TRBD1 (6 bases). CDR3 length equals 16 residues. V was trimmed by 6 bases and J by 5 bases, leaving 22 bases between them. Per the germline V gene, CDR1 is MNHEY and CDR2 is SMNVEV (reference sequence). CDR3 coding DNA: TGTGCCAGCAGCTTTGTAATACAGGGACAAAGGACTGAAGCTTTCTTT. Translation: CASSFVIQGQRTEAFF.

This clone was seen just once. The chain joins TRBV9 to TRBJ2-2; 14 positions agree with TRBD2. Germline assignment: CDR1 SGDLS and CDR2 YYNGEE. V lost 6 bases and J lost 8; bases outside the gene matches: 15. There are 18 residues in the CDR3. The CDR3 loop is CASTQGLAGGPGRGELFF. The CDR3 DNA sequence: TGTGCCAGCACCCAAGGACTAGCGGGGGGCCCCGGCAGGGGGGAGCTGTTTTTT.